Following are 24 T cell receptor beta chains from one sample sequenced in a study of CD8 T cells in ankylosing spondylitis. TCRdb re-called the 5' RACE reads through MiXCR, storing one row per CDR3 protein. This table has about 300,000 distinct CDR3 sequences, more than 9% appearing once. The sequenced sample was blood, either unsorted or a sorted T cell fraction (not recorded which). The source is a female donor with ankylosing spondylitis or in good health (not recorded which).

This clonotype came up many times. CDR3 nucleotide sequence: TGCAGTGCTAGCAGTCGGACAGCAAGACAAGAGACCCAGTACTTC. It encodes CSASSRTARQETQYF. This chain joins TRBV20-1 and TRBJ2-5; TRBD1 might be the D (6 bases). V lost 3 bases and J 2 bases, leaving 16 bases between the germline ends. The germline gives CDR1 DFQATT, CDR2 SNEGSKA (reference sequence). The CDR3 sequence is 15 residues long.

This clonotype was seen at least ten times. The genes are TRBV4-3 and TRBJ2-3; D may be TRBD2 (6 bases). Germline CDR1 LGHNA, CDR2 YSLEER. The V and J ends lost 4 bases and 2 bases respectively, with 16 bases between them. The CDR3 totals 16 residues. CDR3 sequence reads: CASSPNRDFLTDTQYF. CDR3 bases: TGCGCCAGCAGCCCGAACCGGGACTTCCTCACAGATACGCAGTATTTT.

This clonotype has ten or more counts. This chain links TRBV20-1 with TRBJ2-2; possibly TRBD2 for D (6 bases). The ends were cut back, 6 bases at V and 4 bases at J, with 18 bases in the middle. The germline gives CDR1 DFQATT, CDR2 SNEGSKA (reference sequence). This CDR3 has 15 amino acids. The CDR3, as DNA: TGCAGTGCCGCCCTCGGAGGGCCGGGCACCGGGGAGCTGTTTTTT. Its protein is CSAALGGPGTGELFF.

This clonotype was seen more than once but under ten times. This chain connects TRBV5-1 to TRBJ2-7, with D possibly called TRBD1 or TRBD2 (7 bases each). Trimming pared 4 bases from V and 6 bases from J, leaving 20 bases between. The CDR3 runs 15 residues. The germline gives CDR1 SGHRS, CDR2 YFSETQ. In DNA form, the CDR3 reads TGCGCCAGCAGCCGGGGGGACAGCGAGTTTGGCGAGCAGTACTTC. This codes for CASSRGDSEFGEQYF.

This clonotype was seen repeatedly, ten times or more. The chain uses TRBV7-9 and TRBJ2-2; D is unclear. Germline CDR1 SEHNR, CDR2 FQNEAQ (reference sequence). Trimming pared 3 bases from V and 2 bases from J, leaving 7 bases between. The CDR3 length is 14 residues. Here the CDR3 DNA reads TGTGCCAGCAGCTTTCCAGAAAACACCGGGGAGCTGTTTTTT. Residues: CASSFPENTGELFF.

This clonotype showed up many times. V usage is TRBV5-1 and J usage is TRBJ2-7; D might be TRBD2 (6 bases). Per the germline V gene, CDR1 is SGHRS and CDR2 is YFSETQ. CDR3 size: 16 residues. V was shortened by 0 bases and J by 0 bases, with 13 bases between the two germline ends. CDR3 DNA: TGCGCCAGCAGCTTGGAAGGTCGGACTAACTCCTACGAGCAGTACTTC. Translated, it gives CASSLEGRTNSYEQYF. The whole variable domain, filled in from reference TRBV5-1 and TRBJ2-7, reads KAGVTQTPRYLIKTRGQQVTLSCSPISGHRSVSWYQQTPGQGLQFLFEYFSETQRNKGNFPGRFSGRQFSNSRSEMNVSTLELGDSALYLCASSLEGRTNSYEQYFGPGTRLTVT.

This clonotype was detected many times. V is TRBV20-1 and J is TRBJ1-5; 7 positions match TRBD1. The length of the CDR3 is 16 residues. J was trimmed by 1 base and V by 3 bases; bases with no gene match: 9. The germline CDR1 and CDR2 sequences are DFQATT and SNEGSKA (reference sequence). The CDR3 sequence is CSASPLIGGSNQPQHF. The CDR3 DNA reads as TGCAGTGCTAGCCCCTTGATAGGGGGCAGCAATCAGCCCCAGCATTTT.

This clonotype was seen many times. The chain joins TRBV6-2 or TRBV6-3 to TRBJ1-6, with D possibly TRBD1 on 5 matching bases. With 5 bases removed from V and 11 bases from J, the gap between germline ends came to 16 bases. The CDR3 contains 14 residues. Germline CDR1 and CDR2: MNHEY and SVGEGT. CDR3 residues: CASSTVRGRAPLHF. The CDR3 DNA reads TGTGCCAGCAGTACGGTGAGGGGTAGGGCACCCCTCCACTTT.

Only a few counts were recorded for this clonotype. This rearrangement joins TRBV7-2 to TRBJ2-5; D is unresolved. Germline loops: CDR1 SGHTA, CDR2 FQGNSA. The ends were cut back, 1 base at V and 5 bases at J, with 11 bases in the middle. The CDR3 length is 14 residues. The CDR3 reads CASSLGLDGETQYF. As DNA, the CDR3 is TGTGCCAGCAGCTTAGGGCTGGACGGGGAGACCCAGTACTTC. The full variable domain, completed using reference TRBV7-2 and TRBJ2-5, is GAGVSQSPSNKVTEKGKDVELRCDPISGHTALYWYRQSLGQGLEFLIYFQGNSAPDKSGLPSDRFSAERTGGSVSTLTIQRTQQEDSAVYLCASSLGLDGETQYFGPGTRLLVL.

This clonotype was counted ten times or more. This chain links TRBV28 with TRBJ1-1; a weak D match, TRBD1 (5 bases). The germline V gene encodes CDR1 MDHEN and CDR2 SYDVKM. Between the trimmed V and J ends, which lost 6 bases and 4 bases, there was a span of 15 bases. The CDR3 contains 14 residues. CDR3 amino acids: CASSITGGSTEAFF. The CDR3 region has the DNA TGTGCCAGCAGCATCACTGGGGGAAGCACTGAAGCTTTCTTT.

This chain connects TRBV27 to TRBJ1-2; 8 nucleotides match TRBD1. Trimming removed 1 base from V and 8 bases from J; junction bases left unmatched: 9. This CDR3 has 15 residues. The germline gives CDR1 MNHEY, CDR2 SMNVEV (reference sequence). The CDR3 loop reads CASSLFGQGVGGYTF. CDR3 DNA sequence: TGTGCCAGCAGTTTATTCGGACAGGGAGTGGGAGGCTACACCTTC.

This clonotype was observed many times. V gene TRBV28 combines with J gene TRBJ1-2; a weak D match, TRBD1 (6 bases). Trimming took off 8 bases at V and 4 bases at J, with 17 bases between the two ends. This CDR3 is built from 14 residues. Germline values: CDR1 MDHEN, CDR2 SYDVKM. CDR3 in DNA: TGTGCCAGCGGCAACGCAGGGGAGCCCTATGGCTACACCTTC. It is translated as CASGNAGEPYGYTF.

Ten or more counts support this clonotype. The CDR3 DNA sequence: TGCAGTGCCAGGATAGGGAGAAGCAATCAGCCCCAGCATTTT. It codes for CSARIGRSNQPQHF. This chain connects TRBV20-1 to TRBJ1-5; D is unresolved. CDR1 is DFQATT, CDR2 SNEGSKA, per germline (reference sequence). The CDR3 consists of 14 residues. V lost 6 bases and J 1 base, leaving 13 bases between the germline ends.

V is TRBV6-6 and J is TRBJ2-1; D is unclear. The CDR3 spans 13 residues. Trimming took off 4 bases at V and 4 bases at J, with 8 bases between the two ends. Germline CDR1 and CDR2: MNHNY and SVGAGI (reference sequence). This CDR3 is CASSSNRYNEQFF. The CDR3 nucleotides read TGTGCCAGCAGTTCTAATAGGTACAATGAGCAGTTCTTC.

The chain is built from TRBV10-3 and TRBJ2-5; weak D call: TRBD2 (5 bases). This CDR3 spans 18 amino acids. Deletions cut 5 bases from V and 3 bases from J, with 25 bases between. Per the germline V gene, CDR1 is ENHRY and CDR2 is SYGVKD. The CDR3 DNA follows: TGTGCCATCAGTTTAGAGTTAGCGAGCAGGTACACCAAAGAGACCCAGTACTTC. It encodes CAISLELASRYTKETQYF.

This clonotype was counted at least ten times. The V and J genes are TRBV7-2 and TRBJ2-3; D perhaps matches TRBD2 (6 bases). Germline V gene data show CDR1 as SGHTA and CDR2 as FQGNSA. This CDR3 region has 16 residues. Trimming took 1 base from V and 2 from J, leaving 13 bases between them. The CDR3 DNA reads TGTGCCAGCAGCTTAGGGACTACCCAACTCACAGATACGCAGTATTTT. Translated, it gives CASSLGTTQLTDTQYF.

This clonotype was counted many times. The chain employs TRBV12-3 or TRBV12-4 and TRBJ2-3, with TRBD2 matching over 7 bases. V lost 7 bases to trimming and J lost 0 bases; unmatched junction nucleotides: 16. The CDR3 is 18 residues long. CDR3 coding DNA: TGTGCCAGCACCAAATACGGGGGAGGGCCCCTAAGCACAGATACGCAGTATTTT. Its protein is CASTKYGGGPLSTDTQYF.

This clonotype was detected ten times or more. This chain links TRBV20-1 with TRBJ1-2; D might be TRBD1 (6 bases). Deletions cut 3 bases from V and 4 bases from J, with 9 bases between. The length of the CDR3 is 12 residues. CDR1 is DFQATT and CDR2 is SNEGSKA in the germline V gene (reference sequence). The DNA for the CDR3 is TGCAGTGCTAGGAGGACAGCCTATGGCTACACCTTC. It yields the protein CSARRTAYGYTF.

J is TRBJ2-5 and V is TRBV28; D remains unclear. This CDR3 spans 14 amino acids. CDR1 is MDHEN, CDR2 SYDVKM, per germline. Trimming took 4 bases from V and 2 from J, leaving 11 bases between them. As DNA, the CDR3 is TGTGCCAGCAGTTCCAGACAACGGCAAGAGACCCAGTACTTC. Its translation: CASSSRQRQETQYF.

This clonotype has a count of ten or more. V gene TRBV15 combines with J gene TRBJ2-7; 7 bases fit TRBD1. The germline V gene has CDR1 LNHNV and CDR2 YYDKDF (reference sequence). V shed 4 bases, J shed 2 bases, and the junction held 8 bases outside the gene matches. CDR3 length: 15 amino acids. The CDR3 loop is CATSTRTGATYEQYF. The CDR3 coding sequence is TGTGCCACCAGCACCCGGACAGGAGCTACCTACGAGCAGTACTTC. The full variable domain, with the rest looked up from reference TRBV15 and TRBJ2-7, is DAMVIQNPRYQVTQFGKPVTLSCSQTLNHNVMYWYQQKSSQAPKLLFHYYDKDFNNEADTPDNFQSRRPNTSFCFLDIRSPGLGDTAMYLCATSTRTGATYEQYFGPGTRLTVT.

The table lists this clonotype with a few counts. The chain joins TRBV5-6 to TRBJ2-2; 15 nucleotides match TRBD2. Per germline, CDR1 SGHDT and CDR2 YYEEEE. Trimming took 5 bases from V and 3 from J; bases not matched to a gene: 5. The CDR3 is made up of 17 amino acids. The CDR3 loop reads CASRGTSGGLYTGELFF. The CDR3 bases are TGTGCCAGCAGGGGGACTAGCGGGGGGCTTTACACCGGGGAGCTGTTTTTT.

This chain uses TRBV4-2 with TRBJ1-4; 7 bases fit TRBD1. Germline assignment: CDR1 LGHNA and CDR2 YNFKEQ. J gave up 4 bases and V 1 base, and 6 bases lay outside the gene matches. This CDR3 has 16 residues. CDR3 coding DNA: TGTGCCAGCAGCCAAGGGGCGAGGGACAGTAATGAAAAACTGTTTTTT. As protein: CASSQGARDSNEKLFF.

The J gene is TRBJ2-5, the V gene TRBV5-6; D not certain. The CDR3 loop spans 13 amino acids. Trimming removed 5 bases at V and 1 base at J, with 9 bases between. Germline V lookup: CDR1 SGHDT, CDR2 YYEEEE. The CDR3 spells CASRRVGQETQYF. The CDR3 nucleotides are TGTGCCAGCAGAAGGGTGGGCCAAGAGACCCAGTACTTC.

Only a few counts were recorded for this clonotype. V is TRBV11-1 and J is TRBJ2-2, with D possibly called TRBD1 or TRBD2 (6 bases each). The CDR3 length is 16 residues. The germline V and J ends were trimmed by 6 bases and 6 bases, with 20 bases remaining between them. From germline, CDR1 is SGHAT and CDR2 FQDESV (reference sequence). CDR3 in amino acids: CASRLSRFGGAGELFF. DNA for the CDR3: TGTGCCAGCAGACTATCCCGTTTCGGGGGCGCCGGGGAGCTGTTTTTT.